Listed here is a single T cell receptor (beta chain). Its antigen is undetermined. This table comes from immunoSEQ multiplex PCR, and its TCRdb copy is limited to in-frame clones, with some not included. Among tens of thousands of clones listed, more than 75% were seen once. The data were obtained in a study of STAT5B mutations in CD4+ large granular lymphocyte leukemia. Study details: Among healthy donors, a particular HLA allele went with more CDR3 'QG' motifs.

The study's findings and limits: Patient CD4-sorted repertoires stayed more clonal than healthy ones after leukemic-clone removal.

This TCR came from a human donor in good health. Sequencing input: CD4+ T cells from blood buffy coats.

The CDR3 DNA reads as TGTGCCAGCAGAACTCTAAGGGACAGGGGGGTAAAACTGTTTTTT. Protein: CASRTLRDRGVKLFF. The chain uses TRBV28 and TRBJ1-4, with 11 bases lining up with TRBD1. This CDR3 has 15 amino acids. With V trimmed by 6 bases and J by 10 bases, 10 bases remained unmatched. Germline V gene data show CDR1 as MDHEN and CDR2 as SYDVKM.